This T cell receptor beta chain derives from a study of blood T cells in healthy people across ages. V lost 4 bases, J lost 2 bases, and 8 bases lay in between. CDR3 size: 14 residues. Primers used in a second PCR of roughly 6 to 12 cycles were a sample-barcoded 5' primer and a J-beta primer mix. From the 5' RACE reads, TCRdb called clonotypes with MiXCR, one entry per CDR3 protein. The profile shows over 950,000 distinct CDR3 sequences, around two fifths of them singletons. The specimen sequenced was blood. The rearrangement links TRBV12-3 or TRBV12-4 to TRBJ2-2; weak D call: TRBD2 (6 bases). The TCR comes from a man aged 18 to 29 in good health. The CDR3 region has the DNA TGTGCCAGCAGTTGGAGGGCCAACACCGGGGAGCTGTTTTTT. It codes for CASSWRANTGELFF.